This T cell receptor (beta chain) was captured by sequencing in a study of blood T cell repertoires in COVID-19. Study-wide background: Both acute and convalescent COVID-19 samples were obtained from the United States, Italy and Spain.

V lost 3 bases and J 4 bases, leaving 10 bases between the germline ends. The CDR3 is 13 residues long. Germline assignment: CDR1 SGDLS and CDR2 YYNGEE. Under the authors' procedure: Reference gene primer amplification yielded estimated nucleated cell counts. Libraries were prepared by immunoSEQ multiplex PCR; TCRdb keeps only in-frame clonotypes and omits some of them. The V and J calls and clone size come from that table; D and trimming were worked out from the DNA. The top ten clones hold 20% to 25% of a sample with fewer than 130,000 clones, less than 85% of them seen once. The TCR comes from a man between 65 and 80 years old with active or convalescent COVID-19. Source material: peripheral blood. The V gene is TRBV9, the J gene TRBJ2-5, with D tentatively TRBD1 (6 bases). The CDR3 DNA is TGTGCCAGCAGCGGCGGACAGCCAGAGACCCAGTACTTC. Residues: CASSGGQPETQYF.